The rows below give T cell receptor beta chains drawn from one sample of a study of cytomegalovirus exposure and HLA in healthy donors. TCRdb keeps only in-frame clones here, not all; method: immunoSEQ multiplex PCR. Here the sample spans more than 80,000 clones, 65% to 75% being singletons. Sequenced input: PBMCs. Receptors were obtained from a female donor in good health and CMV-seropositive. Each CDR3 is given with its conserved first and last residue. Each record gives: clone size, D gene, J gene, V gene, CDR3 DNA, CDR3 protein. The D gene is left open where the match is weak. Size is omitted from some rows. Given values are once, few, many or a class for expanded clones.

abundance: -
d_gene: TRBD1
j_gene: TRBJ1-2
v_gene: TRBV5-4
CDR3nt: TGTGCCAGCACCGTTACAGGGGGACGGGGCTACACCTTC
CDR3aa: CASTVTGGRGYTF

abundance: -
d_gene: -
j_gene: TRBJ1-1
v_gene: TRBV7-7
CDR3nt: TGTGCTAGCAGCTTAGAGAAGAGGGTTGAAGCTTTCTTT
CDR3aa: CASSLEKRVEAFF

abundance: once
d_gene: TRBD2
j_gene: TRBJ2-2
v_gene: TRBV7-2
CDR3nt: TGTGCCAGCAGCTTACAGCGGGGAGGGACCGGGGGGCTGTTTTTT
CDR3aa: CASSLQRGGTGGLFF

abundance: -
d_gene: -
j_gene: TRBJ1-2
v_gene: TRBV27
CDR3nt: TGTGCCAGTATATATCCAGTTTATGGCTACACCTTC
CDR3aa: CASIYPVYGYTF

abundance: -
d_gene: TRBD1
j_gene: TRBJ1-1
v_gene: TRBV6-5
CDR3nt: TGTGCCAGCAGTCCCGGAGGGCTACAGGGGACTGAAGCTTTCTTT
CDR3aa: CASSPGGLQGTEAFF

abundance: few
d_gene: -
j_gene: TRBJ1-5
v_gene: TRBV21-1
CDR3nt: TGTGCCAGCAGCAAGATGCAGGGTGATCAGCCCCAGCATTTT
CDR3aa: CASSKMQGDQPQHF

abundance: -
d_gene: -
j_gene: TRBJ2-1
v_gene: TRBV10-2
CDR3nt: TGCGCCAGCTCGAATTCGAGGGACACGGACCACAATGAGCAGTTCTTC
CDR3aa: CASSNSRDTDHNEQFF

abundance: -
d_gene: -
j_gene: TRBJ1-5
v_gene: TRBV30
CDR3nt: TGTGCCTGGGGGTCTGGGGGGGACAGCAATCAGCCCCAGCATTTT
CDR3aa: CAWGSGGDSNQPQHF

abundance: -
d_gene: TRBD1
j_gene: TRBJ2-7
v_gene: TRBV7-2
CDR3nt: TGTGCCAGCAGCTTAGTTGGGACAGGGTCCTACGAGCAGTACTTC
CDR3aa: CASSLVGTGSYEQYF

abundance: -
d_gene: TRBD2
j_gene: TRBJ2-1
v_gene: TRBV29-1
CDR3nt: TGCAGCGTTGAAGATCGGCAGCGGGAGAGAGGAGGGGACAATGAGCAGTTCTTC
CDR3aa: CSVEDRQRERGGDNEQFF

abundance: -
d_gene: -
j_gene: TRBJ1-2
v_gene: TRBV30
CDR3nt: TGTGCCTGGTGGGCCCTGGTCGGTTGGCTTGACTATGGCTACACCTTC
CDR3aa: CAWWALVGWLDYGYTF

abundance: -
d_gene: TRBD2
j_gene: TRBJ2-6
v_gene: TRBV4-3
CDR3nt: TGCGCCAGCAGCCAGAGCGGGGGGGCTGGGGCCAACGTCCTGACTTTC
CDR3aa: CASSQSGGAGANVLTF

abundance: once
d_gene: TRBD2
j_gene: TRBJ2-1
v_gene: TRBV4-3
CDR3nt: TGCGCCAGCAGCCAAGATAGCCCGCGGGGGACTGAGCAGTTCTTC
CDR3aa: CASSQDSPRGTEQFF

abundance: -
d_gene: TRBD1
j_gene: TRBJ2-1
v_gene: TRBV5-4
CDR3nt: TGTGCCAGCAGCTTGTCTCGGACAGGGGTTGGTGAGCAGTTCTTC
CDR3aa: CASSLSRTGVGEQFF

abundance: few
d_gene: TRBD2
j_gene: TRBJ2-4
v_gene: TRBV4-3
CDR3nt: TGCGCCAGCAGCCAAGGGGTAGCGGGGGAGGTTGGCATTCAGTACTTC
CDR3aa: CASSQGVAGEVGIQYF

abundance: -
d_gene: -
j_gene: TRBJ1-1
v_gene: TRBV9
CDR3nt: TGTGCCAGCAGCGCTGAGGACAGACCCACTGAAGCTTTCTTT
CDR3aa: CASSAEDRPTEAFF

abundance: few
d_gene: -
j_gene: TRBJ2-1
v_gene: TRBV6-5
CDR3nt: TGTGCCAGCAGTAACGGGGAGCCCAATGAGCAGTTCTTC
CDR3aa: CASSNGEPNEQFF

abundance: -
d_gene: TRBD2
j_gene: TRBJ2-2
v_gene: TRBV30
CDR3nt: TGTGCCTGGAATCCGGGAGGAGTAACCGGGGAGCTGTTTTTT
CDR3aa: CAWNPGGVTGELFF

abundance: few
d_gene: -
j_gene: TRBJ2-7
v_gene: TRBV11-1
CDR3nt: TGTGCCAGCAGCTTACAGGGGATACGGGGCGAGCAGTACTTC
CDR3aa: CASSLQGIRGEQYF

abundance: -
d_gene: TRBD1
j_gene: TRBJ2-2
v_gene: TRBV7-2
CDR3nt: TGTGCCAGCAGTCCCACTAAGAGGCAGGGGGCTGCCGGGGAGCTGTTTTTT
CDR3aa: CASSPTKRQGAAGELFF

abundance: -
d_gene: TRBD1
j_gene: TRBJ2-7
v_gene: TRBV30
CDR3nt: TGTGCCTGGAGTCAGTGGGTCCCGGGACAGGGGAACGAGCAGTACTTC
CDR3aa: CAWSQWVPGQGNEQYF

abundance: -
d_gene: TRBD1
j_gene: TRBJ1-2
v_gene: TRBV30
CDR3nt: TGTGCCTGGAAAGTGGGGGACAGGAGCGCGAAGGGCTACACCTTC
CDR3aa: CAWKVGDRSAKGYTF

abundance: -
d_gene: TRBD2
j_gene: TRBJ2-4
v_gene: TRBV5-4
CDR3nt: TGTGCCAGCAGCGGAGGGACTAGCGGGAGTCGGAACATTCAGTACTTC
CDR3aa: CASSGGTSGSRNIQYF

abundance: -
d_gene: -
j_gene: TRBJ1-2
v_gene: TRBV11-2
CDR3nt: TGTGCCAGCAGCTCGACAGGCAATGGCTACACCTTC
CDR3aa: CASSSTGNGYTF

abundance: -
d_gene: -
j_gene: TRBJ2-2
v_gene: TRBV6-5
CDR3nt: TGTGCCAGCAGTCCCGACAGGCTGGGGGCCGGGGAGCTGTTTTTT
CDR3aa: CASSPDRLGAGELFF

abundance: -
d_gene: -
j_gene: TRBJ1-1
v_gene: TRBV4-2
CDR3nt: TGTGCCAGCAGCCAAGAGGACTTTAACACTGAAGCTTTCTTT
CDR3aa: CASSQEDFNTEAFF

abundance: once
d_gene: TRBD1
j_gene: TRBJ2-1
v_gene: TRBV18
CDR3nt: TGTGCCAGCTCACACGACAGGGACGGCGATGAGCAGTTCTTC
CDR3aa: CASSHDRDGDEQFF

abundance: -
d_gene: TRBD1
j_gene: TRBJ1-2
v_gene: TRBV7-9
CDR3nt: TGTGCCAGCAGCCGCACCCTGGGACAGGTCGAGGGCTACACCTTC
CDR3aa: CASSRTLGQVEGYTF

abundance: -
d_gene: TRBD1
j_gene: TRBJ2-3
v_gene: TRBV2
CDR3nt: TGTGCCAGCAGTGAAGCGCCTAGGGGGCGCGGACGGGGACGTGCAGATACGCAGTATTTT
CDR3aa: CASSEAPRGRGRGRADTQYF

abundance: -
d_gene: -
j_gene: TRBJ2-7
v_gene: TRBV5-1
CDR3nt: TGCGCCAGCAGCTTGGTGGCAACAGAAGAGCAGTACTTC
CDR3aa: CASSLVATEEQYF

abundance: -
d_gene: -
j_gene: TRBJ1-5
v_gene: TRBV2
CDR3nt: TGTGCCAGCATGGCCGGGGATAGCAATCAGCCCCAGCATTTT
CDR3aa: CASMAGDSNQPQHF

abundance: once
d_gene: TRBD1
j_gene: TRBJ1-6
v_gene: TRBV2
CDR3nt: TGTGCCAGCAATGTAGGACAGGGGAGAACTAATTCACCCCTCCACTTT
CDR3aa: CASNVGQGRTNSPLHF

abundance: -
d_gene: TRBD2
j_gene: TRBJ2-1
v_gene: TRBV4-1
CDR3nt: TGCGCCAGCAGCCAAGAGAAGCTAGCGGGCTACAATGAGCAGTTCTTC
CDR3aa: CASSQEKLAGYNEQFF

abundance: few
d_gene: -
j_gene: TRBJ2-3
v_gene: TRBV6-4
CDR3nt: TGTGCCAGCAGTGACGGCGGGAGCACAGATACGCAGTATTTT
CDR3aa: CASSDGGSTDTQYF

abundance: -
d_gene: TRBD1
j_gene: TRBJ2-7
v_gene: TRBV19
CDR3nt: TGTGCCAGTAGTAAGGGACAGTACGAGCAGTACTTC
CDR3aa: CASSKGQYEQYF

abundance: -
d_gene: TRBD1
j_gene: TRBJ2-1
v_gene: TRBV30
CDR3nt: TGTGCCTGGGACAGGGGGCAGGCGGAGGCCTCCTACAATGAGCAGTTCTTC
CDR3aa: CAWDRGQAEASYNEQFF

abundance: -
d_gene: TRBD1
j_gene: TRBJ2-2
v_gene: TRBV18
CDR3nt: TGTGCCAGCTCCCTGACAGGGTACACCGGGGAGCTGTTTTTT
CDR3aa: CASSLTGYTGELFF

abundance: -
d_gene: TRBD2
j_gene: TRBJ2-7
v_gene: TRBV4-3
CDR3nt: TGCGCCAGCAGCCAAGTAAAGCGGGGAGGTTTCTACGAGCAGTACTTC
CDR3aa: CASSQVKRGGFYEQYF

abundance: once
d_gene: TRBD1
j_gene: TRBJ1-1
v_gene: TRBV7-2
CDR3nt: TGTGCCAGCAGCTTACTCGACAGGGGGCCTACGGTCGCTTTCTTT
CDR3aa: CASSLLDRGPTVAFF

abundance: -
d_gene: TRBD2
j_gene: TRBJ2-7
v_gene: TRBV7-2
CDR3nt: TGTGCCAGCAGCACTGGACTAGCGCATTACTACGAGCAGTACTTC
CDR3aa: CASSTGLAHYYEQYF

abundance: -
d_gene: TRBD2
j_gene: TRBJ2-7
v_gene: TRBV27
CDR3nt: TGTGCCAGCAGCATACTAGCGGGAGGGTACGAGCAGTACTTC
CDR3aa: CASSILAGGYEQYF

abundance: -
d_gene: -
j_gene: TRBJ2-5
v_gene: TRBV5-4
CDR3nt: TGTGCCAGCAGCTTACCGACAGGAGGGGGCCGTCCAGAGACCCAGTACTTC
CDR3aa: CASSLPTGGGRPETQYF